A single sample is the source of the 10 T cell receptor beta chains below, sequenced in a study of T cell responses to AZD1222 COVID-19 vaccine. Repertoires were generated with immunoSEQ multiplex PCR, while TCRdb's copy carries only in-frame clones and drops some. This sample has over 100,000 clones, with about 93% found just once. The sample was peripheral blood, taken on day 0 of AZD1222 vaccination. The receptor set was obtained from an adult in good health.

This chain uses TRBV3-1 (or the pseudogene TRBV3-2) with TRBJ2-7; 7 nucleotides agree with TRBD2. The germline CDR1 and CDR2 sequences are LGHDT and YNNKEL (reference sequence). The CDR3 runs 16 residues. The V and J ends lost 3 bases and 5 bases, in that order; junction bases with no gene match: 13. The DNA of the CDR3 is TGTGCCAGCAGCCATCCCTCCGGGAGGCCTCTGGACGAGCAGTACTTC. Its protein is CASSHPSGRPLDEQYF.

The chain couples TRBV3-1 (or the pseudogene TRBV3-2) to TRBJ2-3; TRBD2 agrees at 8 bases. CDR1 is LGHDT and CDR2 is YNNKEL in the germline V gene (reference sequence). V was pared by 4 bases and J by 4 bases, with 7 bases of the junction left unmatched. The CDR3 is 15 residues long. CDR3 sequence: CASSRRAGGPDTQYF. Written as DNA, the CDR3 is TGTGCCAGCAGCCGTAGGGCGGGGGGCCCAGATACGCAGTATTTT.

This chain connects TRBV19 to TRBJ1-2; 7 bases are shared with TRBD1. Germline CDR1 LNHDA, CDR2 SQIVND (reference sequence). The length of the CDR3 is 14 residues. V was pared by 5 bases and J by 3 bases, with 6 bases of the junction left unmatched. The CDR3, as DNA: TGTGCCAGTAGTCCTTCCGGGACAGACTATGGCTACACCTTC. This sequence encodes CASSPSGTDYGYTF.

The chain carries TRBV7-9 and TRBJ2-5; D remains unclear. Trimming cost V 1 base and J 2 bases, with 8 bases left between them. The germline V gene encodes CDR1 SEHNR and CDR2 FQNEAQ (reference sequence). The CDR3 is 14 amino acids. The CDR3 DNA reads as TGTGCCAGCAGCTTAGGGGGTAGACAAGAGACCCAGTACTTC. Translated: CASSLGGRQETQYF. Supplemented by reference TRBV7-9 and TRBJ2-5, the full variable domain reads DTGVSQNPRHKITKRGQNVTFRCDPISEHNRLYWYRQTLGQGPEFLTYFQNEAQLEKSRLLSDRFSAERPKGSFSTLEIQRTEQGDSAMYLCASSLGGRQETQYFGPGTRLLVL.

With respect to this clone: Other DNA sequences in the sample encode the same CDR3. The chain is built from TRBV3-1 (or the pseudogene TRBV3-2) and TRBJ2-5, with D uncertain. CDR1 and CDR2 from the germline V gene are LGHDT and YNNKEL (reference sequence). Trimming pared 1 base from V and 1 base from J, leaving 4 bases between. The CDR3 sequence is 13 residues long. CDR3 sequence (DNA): TGTGCCAGCAGCCAAGGCATCCAAGAGACCCAGTACTTC. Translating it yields CASSQGIQETQYF.

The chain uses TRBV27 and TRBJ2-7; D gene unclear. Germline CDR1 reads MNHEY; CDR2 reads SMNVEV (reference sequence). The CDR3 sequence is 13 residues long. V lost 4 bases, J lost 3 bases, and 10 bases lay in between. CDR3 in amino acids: CASSSSSLYEQYF. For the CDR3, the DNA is TGTGCCAGCAGTTCTAGTTCTCTCTACGAGCAGTACTTC.

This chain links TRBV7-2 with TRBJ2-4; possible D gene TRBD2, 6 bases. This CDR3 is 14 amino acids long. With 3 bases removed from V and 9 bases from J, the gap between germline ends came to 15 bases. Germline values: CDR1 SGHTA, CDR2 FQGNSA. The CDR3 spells CASSFQATSSIQYF. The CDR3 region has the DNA TGTGCCAGCAGCTTCCAGGCGACTAGTAGCATTCAGTACTTC. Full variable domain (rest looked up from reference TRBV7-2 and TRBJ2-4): GAGVSQSPSNKVTEKGKDVELRCDPISGHTALYWYRQSLGQGLEFLIYFQGNSAPDKSGLPSDRFSAERTGGSVSTLTIQRTQQEDSAVYLCASSFQATSSIQYFGAGTRLSVL.

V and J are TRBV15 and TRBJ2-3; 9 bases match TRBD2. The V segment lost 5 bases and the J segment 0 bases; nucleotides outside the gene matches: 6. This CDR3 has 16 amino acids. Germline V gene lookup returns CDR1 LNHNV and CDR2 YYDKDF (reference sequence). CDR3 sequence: CATSRFSGGSTDTQYF. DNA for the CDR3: TGTGCCACCAGCCGCTTTAGCGGGGGAAGCACAGATACGCAGTATTTT.

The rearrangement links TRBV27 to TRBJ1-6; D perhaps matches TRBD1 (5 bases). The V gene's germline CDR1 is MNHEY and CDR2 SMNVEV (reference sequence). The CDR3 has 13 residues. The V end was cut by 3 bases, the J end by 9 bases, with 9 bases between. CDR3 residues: CASSLGEISPLHF. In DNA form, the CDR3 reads TGTGCCAGCAGTTTGGGGGAAATTTCACCCCTCCACTTT.

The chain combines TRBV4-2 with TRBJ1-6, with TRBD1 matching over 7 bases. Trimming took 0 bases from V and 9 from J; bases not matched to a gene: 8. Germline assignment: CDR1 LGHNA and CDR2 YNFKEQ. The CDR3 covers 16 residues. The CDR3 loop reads CASSQESPQGGSPLHF. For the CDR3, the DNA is TGTGCCAGCAGCCAAGAATCCCCTCAGGGGGGTTCACCCCTCCACTTT.